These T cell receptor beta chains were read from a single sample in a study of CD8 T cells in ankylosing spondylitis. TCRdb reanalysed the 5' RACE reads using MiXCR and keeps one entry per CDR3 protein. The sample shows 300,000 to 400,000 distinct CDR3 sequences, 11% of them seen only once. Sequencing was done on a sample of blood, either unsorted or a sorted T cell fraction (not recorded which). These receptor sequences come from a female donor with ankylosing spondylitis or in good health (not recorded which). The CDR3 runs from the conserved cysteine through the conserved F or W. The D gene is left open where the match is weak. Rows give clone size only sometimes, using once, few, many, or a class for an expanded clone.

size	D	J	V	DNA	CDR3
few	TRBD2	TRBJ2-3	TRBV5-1	TGCGCCAGCAGCCCTAGGAGCGGGAAAGATACGCAGTATTTT	CASSPRSGKDTQYF
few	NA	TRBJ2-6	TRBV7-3	TGTGCCAGCAGCTTAAACGGCAGGGTTGGTGTCTCTGGGGCCAACGTCCTGACTTTC	CASSLNGRVGVSGANVLTF
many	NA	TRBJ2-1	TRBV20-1	TGCAGTGCTAGAGACCTTGGCTTCCAGGCGGACAATGAGCAGTTCTTC	CSARDLGFQADNEQFF
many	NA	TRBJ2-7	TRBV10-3	TGTGCCATCAGTGGAGGGTATGGCGACGAGCAGTACTTC	CAISGGYGDEQYF
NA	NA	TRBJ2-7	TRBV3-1	TGTGCCAGCAGCCAAGATTTGGTGTCCACCTACGAGCAGTACTTC	CASSQDLVSTYEQYF
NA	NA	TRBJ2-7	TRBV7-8	TGTGCCAGCACTAACAGTATCTCCTACGAGCAGTACTTC	CASTNSISYEQYF
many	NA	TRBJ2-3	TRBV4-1	TGCGCCAGCAGCCAAGGCGAACTAGTCACAGATACGCAGTATTTT	CASSQGELVTDTQYF
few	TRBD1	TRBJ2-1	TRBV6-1	TGTGCCAGCAGTCCCCGGGACAGGGGAGGTAATGAGCAGTTCTTC	CASSPRDRGGNEQFF
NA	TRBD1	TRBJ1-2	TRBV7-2	TGTGCCAGCAGCACCTGGACAGGGAAAGGCTACACCTTC	CASSTWTGKGYTF
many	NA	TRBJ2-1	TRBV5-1	TGCGCCAGCAGCTCTACGCCCCGAAGCTCCTACAATGAGCAGTTCTTC	CASSSTPRSSYNEQFF
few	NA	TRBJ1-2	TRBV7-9	TGTGCCAGCAGCCCCGAAGGGGCAGGGTACTATGGCTACACCTTC	CASSPEGAGYYGYTF
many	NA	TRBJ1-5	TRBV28	TGTGCCAGCAGTTTGACCATCAATCAGCCCCAGCATTTT	CASSLTINQPQHF
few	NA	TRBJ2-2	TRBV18	TGTGCCAGCTCACGGGATGCGGTTGACACCGGGGAGCTGTTTTTT	CASSRDAVDTGELFF
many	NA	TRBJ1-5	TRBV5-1	TGCGCCAGCAGCTTACTGGGAGGCAATCAGCCCCAGCATTTT	CASSLLGGNQPQHF
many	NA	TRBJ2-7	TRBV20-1	TGCAGTGCTAGCCCACCCAACGACGTCGACGAGCAGTACTTC	CSASPPNDVDEQYF
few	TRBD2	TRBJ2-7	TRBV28	TGTGCCACCCGGTCGGGGGGACTCTACGAGCAGTACTTC	CATRSGGLYEQYF
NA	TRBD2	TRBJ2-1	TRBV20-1	TGCAGTGCTAGAGATTGGGGGGGACCCCACAATGAGCAGTTCTTC	CSARDWGGPHNEQFF
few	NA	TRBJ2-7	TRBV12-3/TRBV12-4	TGTGCCAGCAGTTGGGCTGGGGAGTCCCCCTACGAGCAGTACTTC	CASSWAGESPYEQYF
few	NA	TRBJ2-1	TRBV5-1	TGCGCCAGCACCTTCGGGACTCCTTCTAATGAGCAGTTCTTC	CASTFGTPSNEQFF
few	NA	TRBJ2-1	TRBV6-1	TGTGCCAGCAGTGAAGCCTGGGGAGGCGGGAATGAGCAGTTCTTC	CASSEAWGGGNEQFF
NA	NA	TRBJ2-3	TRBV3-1	TGTGCCAGCAGCCAAGGAGTCGGCACAGATACGCAGTATTTT	CASSQGVGTDTQYF
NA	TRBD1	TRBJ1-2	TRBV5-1	TGCGCCAGCAGCTTGGTACCTCCGGGACAGCAATATGGCTACACCTTC	CASSLVPPGQQYGYTF
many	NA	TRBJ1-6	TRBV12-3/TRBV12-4	TGTGCCAGCAGTTTACGCCGTCGGTCACCCCTCCACTTT	CASSLRRRSPLHF
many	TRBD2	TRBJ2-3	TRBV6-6	TGTGCCAGCAGCCCGGGGGGTCGGGATACGCAGTATTTT	CASSPGGRDTQYF
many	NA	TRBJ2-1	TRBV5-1	TGCGCCAGCAGCGTCAGCCGGGACTTGAACAATGAGCAGTTCTTC	CASSVSRDLNNEQFF
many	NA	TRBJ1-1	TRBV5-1	TGCGCCAGCAGCTTGATTGGGGCGCAGGGTGAAGCTTTCTTT	CASSLIGAQGEAFF
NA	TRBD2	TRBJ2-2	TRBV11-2	TGTGCCAGCAGCCATCGACTAGCGGGAGACACCGGGGAGCTGTTTTTT	CASSHRLAGDTGELFF
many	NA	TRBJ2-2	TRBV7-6	TGTGCCAGCAGCTTAGTCCGGGACACTAACACCGGGGAGCTGTTTTTT	CASSLVRDTNTGELFF
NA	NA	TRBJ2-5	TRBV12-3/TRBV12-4	TGTGCCAGCAGTTTAAAACCCGGGGGGACCCAGTACTTC	CASSLKPGGTQYF
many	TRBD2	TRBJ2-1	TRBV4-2	TGTGCCAGCAGCCCGCAGACTAGCGGGAGTTTCTATGAGCAGTTCTTC	CASSPQTSGSFYEQFF
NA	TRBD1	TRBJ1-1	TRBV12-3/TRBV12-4	TGTGCCAGCAGTTTTCAGGGGGCGGGTACTGAAGCGTTCTTT	CASSFQGAGTEAFF
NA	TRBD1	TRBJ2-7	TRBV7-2	TGTGCCAGCAGCTCACAGGGACAGTCCTACGAGCAGTACTTC	CASSSQGQSYEQYF
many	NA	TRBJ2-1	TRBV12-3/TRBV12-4	TGTGCCAGCAGCCCCTCTCGGTATGAGCAGTTCTTC	CASSPSRYEQFF
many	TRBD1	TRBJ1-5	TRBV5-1	TGCGCCAGCAGCTTGGGGACAGGCCAGTTGGAGCCCCAGCATTTT	CASSLGTGQLEPQHF
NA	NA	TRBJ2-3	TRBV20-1	TGCAGTGCCAGCCGGGAGAGGAAGACAGATACGCAGTATTTT	CSASRERKTDTQYF
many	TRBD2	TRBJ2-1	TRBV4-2	TGTGCCAGCAGCCAAGAACTAGCGGGATACTACAATGAGCAGTTCTTC	CASSQELAGYYNEQFF
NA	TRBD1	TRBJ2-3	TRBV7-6	TGTGCCAGCAGCTTAGGGACAGGGATCACAGATACGCAGTATTTT	CASSLGTGITDTQYF
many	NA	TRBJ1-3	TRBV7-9	TGTGCCAGCAGCTTTAAGGAAGGTTCTATCTCTGGAAACACCATATATTTT	CASSFKEGSISGNTIYF